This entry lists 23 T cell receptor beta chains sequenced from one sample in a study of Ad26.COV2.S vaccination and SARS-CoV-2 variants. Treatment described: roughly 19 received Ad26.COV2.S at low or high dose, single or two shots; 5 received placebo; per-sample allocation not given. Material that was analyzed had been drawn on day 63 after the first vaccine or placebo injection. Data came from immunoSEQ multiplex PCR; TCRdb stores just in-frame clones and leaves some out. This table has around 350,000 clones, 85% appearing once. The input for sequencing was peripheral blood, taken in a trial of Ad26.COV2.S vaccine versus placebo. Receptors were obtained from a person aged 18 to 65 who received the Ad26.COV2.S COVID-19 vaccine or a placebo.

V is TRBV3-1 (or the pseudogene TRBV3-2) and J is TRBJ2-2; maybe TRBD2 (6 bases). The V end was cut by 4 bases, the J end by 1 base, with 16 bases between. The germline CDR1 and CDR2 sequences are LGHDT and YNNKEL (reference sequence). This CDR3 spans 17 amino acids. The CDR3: CASSPPSWRGNTGELFF. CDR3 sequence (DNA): TGTGCCAGCAGCCCCCCCTCTTGGCGGGGGAACACCGGGGAGCTGTTTTTT.

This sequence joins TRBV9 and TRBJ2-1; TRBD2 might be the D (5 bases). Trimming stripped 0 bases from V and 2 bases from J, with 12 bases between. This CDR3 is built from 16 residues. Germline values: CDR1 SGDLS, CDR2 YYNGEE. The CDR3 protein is CASSVDSPGAYNEQFF. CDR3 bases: TGTGCCAGCAGCGTAGACTCGCCCGGGGCCTACAATGAGCAGTTCTTC.

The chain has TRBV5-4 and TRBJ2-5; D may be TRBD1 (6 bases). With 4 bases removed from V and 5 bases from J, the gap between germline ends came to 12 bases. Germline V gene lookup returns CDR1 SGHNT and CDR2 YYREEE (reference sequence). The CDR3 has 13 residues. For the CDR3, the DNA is TGTGCCAGCAGCCAGGGGCCTGAGGAGACCCAGTACTTC. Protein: CASSQGPEETQYF.

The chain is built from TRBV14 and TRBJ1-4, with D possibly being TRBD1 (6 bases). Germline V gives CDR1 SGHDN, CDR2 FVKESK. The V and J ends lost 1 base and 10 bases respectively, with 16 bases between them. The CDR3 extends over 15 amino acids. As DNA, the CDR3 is TGTGCCAGCAGCCAAGCCCAGGGGAGGGCGGGAAAACTGTTTTTT. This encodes CASSQAQGRAGKLFF.

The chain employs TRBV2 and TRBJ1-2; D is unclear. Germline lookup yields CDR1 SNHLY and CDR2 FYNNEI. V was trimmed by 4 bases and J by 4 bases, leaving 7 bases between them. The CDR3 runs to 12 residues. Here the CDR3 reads CASSGGLYGYTF. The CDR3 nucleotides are TGTGCCAGCAGTGGGGGTCTCTATGGCTACACCTTC.

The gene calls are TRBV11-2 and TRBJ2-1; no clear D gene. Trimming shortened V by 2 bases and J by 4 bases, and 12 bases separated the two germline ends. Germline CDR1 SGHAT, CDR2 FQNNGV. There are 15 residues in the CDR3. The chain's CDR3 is CASSLTRFSYNEQFF. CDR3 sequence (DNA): TGTGCCAGCAGCTTAACCCGGTTTTCATACAATGAGCAGTTCTTC.

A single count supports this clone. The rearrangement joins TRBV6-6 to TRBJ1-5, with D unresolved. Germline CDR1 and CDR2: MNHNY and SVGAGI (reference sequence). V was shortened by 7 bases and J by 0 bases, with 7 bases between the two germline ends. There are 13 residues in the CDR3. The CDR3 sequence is CASNEYSNQPQHF. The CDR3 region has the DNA TGTGCCAGCAACGAGTATAGCAATCAGCCCCAGCATTTT.

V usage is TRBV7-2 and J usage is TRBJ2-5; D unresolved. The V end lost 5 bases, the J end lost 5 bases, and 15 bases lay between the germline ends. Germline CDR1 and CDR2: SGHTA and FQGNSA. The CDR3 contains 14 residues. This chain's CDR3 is CASSPLLGRETQYF. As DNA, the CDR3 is TGTGCCAGCAGCCCCCTTCTAGGTCGGGAGACCCAGTACTTC.

The CDR3 region has the DNA TGCGCCAGCAGCCAATACGTTTACCGGGACAGGGATGGGGAATACCTGGAAAACACCATATATTTT. As protein: CASSQYVYRDRDGEYLENTIYF. The V gene is TRBV4-3, the J gene TRBJ1-3, with TRBD1 matching 9 bases. The CDR3 spans 22 residues. V shed 2 bases, J shed 6 bases, and the junction held 26 bases outside the gene matches. CDR1 and CDR2 (germline): LGHNA, YSLEER.

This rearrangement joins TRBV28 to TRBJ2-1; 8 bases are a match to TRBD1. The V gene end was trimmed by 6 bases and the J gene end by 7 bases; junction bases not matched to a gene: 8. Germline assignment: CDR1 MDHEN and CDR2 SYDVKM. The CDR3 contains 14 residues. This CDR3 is CASSTGGMGNEQFF. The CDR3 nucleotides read TGTGCCAGCAGCACAGGGGGTATGGGGAATGAGCAGTTCTTC.

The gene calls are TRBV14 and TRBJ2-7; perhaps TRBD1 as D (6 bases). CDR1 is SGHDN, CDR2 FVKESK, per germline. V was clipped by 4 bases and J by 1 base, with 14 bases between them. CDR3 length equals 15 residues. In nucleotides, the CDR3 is TGTGCCAGCAGCCGTGAGACAGGCTTTTCCTACGAGCAGTACTTC. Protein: CASSRETGFSYEQYF.

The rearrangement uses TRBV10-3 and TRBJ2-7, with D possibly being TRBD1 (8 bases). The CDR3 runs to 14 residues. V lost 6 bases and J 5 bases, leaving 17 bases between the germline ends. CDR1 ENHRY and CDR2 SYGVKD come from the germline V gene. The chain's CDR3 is CAIREQGGFDEQYF. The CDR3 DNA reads TGTGCCATCAGGGAACAGGGGGGGTTTGACGAGCAGTACTTC.

CDR3 sequence: CASSPLGLAGVSTDTQYF. As DNA, the CDR3 is TGTGCCAGCTCACCACTAGGACTAGCGGGAGTAAGCACAGATACGCAGTATTTT. The genes are TRBV18 and TRBJ2-3, with 13 bases lining up with TRBD2. Germline trimming cut 1 base from V and 0 bases from J; bases unmatched to any gene: 4. This CDR3 has 18 residues. The V gene's germline CDR1 is KGHSH and CDR2 LQKENI. The whole variable domain, remainder taken from reference TRBV18 and TRBJ2-3, is NAGVMQNPRHLVRRRGQEARLRCSPMKGHSHVYWYRQLPEEGLKFMVYLQKENIIDESGMPKERFSAEFPKEGPSILRIQQVVRGDSAAYFCASSPLGLAGVSTDTQYFGPGTRLTVL.

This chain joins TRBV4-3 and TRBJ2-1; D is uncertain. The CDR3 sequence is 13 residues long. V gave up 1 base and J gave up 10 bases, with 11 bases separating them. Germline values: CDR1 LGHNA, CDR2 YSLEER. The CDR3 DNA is TGCGCCAGCAGCCAAGGTCAGACGGAGGAGCAGTTCTTC. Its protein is CASSQGQTEEQFF.

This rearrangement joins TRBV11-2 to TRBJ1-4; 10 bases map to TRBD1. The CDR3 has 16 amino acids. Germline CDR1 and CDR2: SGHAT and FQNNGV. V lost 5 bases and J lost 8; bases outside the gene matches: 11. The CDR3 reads CASSPIRTGGGEKLFF. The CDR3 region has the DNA TGTGCCAGCAGCCCTATTCGGACAGGGGGGGGAGAAAAACTGTTTTTT.

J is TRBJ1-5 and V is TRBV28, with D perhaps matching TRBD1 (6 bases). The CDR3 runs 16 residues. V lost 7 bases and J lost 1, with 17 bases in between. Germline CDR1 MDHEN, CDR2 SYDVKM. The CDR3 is CASTMGGHGSNQPQHF. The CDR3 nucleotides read TGTGCCAGCACAATGGGGGGCCATGGGAGCAATCAGCCCCAGCATTTT.

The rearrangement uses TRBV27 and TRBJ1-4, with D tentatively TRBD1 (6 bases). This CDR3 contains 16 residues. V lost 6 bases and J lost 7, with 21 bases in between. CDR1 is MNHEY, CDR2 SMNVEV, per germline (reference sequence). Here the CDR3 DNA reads TGTGCCAGCAGAGTGGGTAGGGGGGGAGTTGTTGAAAAACTGTTTTTT. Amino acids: CASRVGRGGVVEKLFF.

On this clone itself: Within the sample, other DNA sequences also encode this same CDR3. The CDR3 reads CASSPQTDTQYF. The CDR3 DNA reads as TGTGCCAGCTCACCACAAACAGATACGCAGTATTTT. The chain is built from TRBV18 and TRBJ2-3; unclear D gene. This CDR3 is built from 12 residues. In germline, CDR1 is KGHSH, CDR2 LQKENI. V lost 1 base to trimming and J lost 3 bases, with 2 bases between them. The full variable domain, in which reference TRBV18 and TRBJ2-3 provide the parts outside the CDR3, is NAGVMQNPRHLVRRRGQEARLRCSPMKGHSHVYWYRQLPEEGLKFMVYLQKENIIDESGMPKERFSAEFPKEGPSILRIQQVVRGDSAAYFCASSPQTDTQYFGPGTRLTVL.

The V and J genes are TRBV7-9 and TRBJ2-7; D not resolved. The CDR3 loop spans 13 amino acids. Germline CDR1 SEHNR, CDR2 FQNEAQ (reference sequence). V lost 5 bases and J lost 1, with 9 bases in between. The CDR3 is CASSLEVSYEQYF. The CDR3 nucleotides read TGTGCCAGCAGCCTAGAAGTATCCTACGAGCAGTACTTC.

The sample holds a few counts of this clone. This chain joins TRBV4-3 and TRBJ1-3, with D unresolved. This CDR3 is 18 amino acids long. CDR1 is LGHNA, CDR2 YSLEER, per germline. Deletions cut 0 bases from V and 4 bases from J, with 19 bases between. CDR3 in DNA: TGCGCCAGCAGCCAAGATCTGGGGAGCTCGGCCCCGGGAAACACCATATATTTT. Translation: CASSQDLGSSAPGNTIYF.

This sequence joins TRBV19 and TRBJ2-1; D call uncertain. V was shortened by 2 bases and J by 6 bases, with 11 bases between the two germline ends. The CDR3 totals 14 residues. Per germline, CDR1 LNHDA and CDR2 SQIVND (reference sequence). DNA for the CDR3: TGTGCCAGTAGTATAAATCAGGTGGGCAATGAGCAGTTCTTC. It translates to CASSINQVGNEQFF. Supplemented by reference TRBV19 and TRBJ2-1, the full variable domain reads DGGITQSPKYLFRKEGQNVTLSCEQNLNHDAMYWYRQDPGQGLRLIYYSQIVNDFQKGDIAEGYSVSREKKESFPLTVTSAQKNPTAFYLCASSINQVGNEQFFGPGTRLTVL.

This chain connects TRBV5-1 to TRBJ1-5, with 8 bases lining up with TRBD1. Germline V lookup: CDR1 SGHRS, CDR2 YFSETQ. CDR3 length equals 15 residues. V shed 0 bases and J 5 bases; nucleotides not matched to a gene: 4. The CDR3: CASSLGDRSDQPQHF. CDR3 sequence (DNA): TGCGCCAGCAGCTTGGGGGACAGGTCGGATCAGCCCCAGCATTTT.

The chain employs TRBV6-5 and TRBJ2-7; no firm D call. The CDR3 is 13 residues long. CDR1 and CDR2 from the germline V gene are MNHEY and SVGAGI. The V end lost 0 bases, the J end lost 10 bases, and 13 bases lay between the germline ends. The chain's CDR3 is CASSYSSRRDQYF. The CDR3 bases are TGTGCCAGCAGTTACTCGTCCCGCCGCGACCAGTACTTC.